Below, 24 T cell receptor beta chains from the same sample are listed, as sequenced in a study of tumor-infiltrating lymphocytes in primary liver carcinoma. The researchers obtained blood RNA from unsorted whole blood and also extracted germline DNA. A primer in the constant region served to generate TCR beta cDNA from 450 to 650 ng of total RNA. Generation of the TCR beta libraries relied on three nested multiplex PCR rounds using slightly modified ARM-PCR. Both of the initial two PCR rounds ran for around 9 cycles and employed TRBV1-TRBV30 forward primers alongside a C-beta reverse primer. TCRdb redid the calling of the multiplex PCR reads with MiXCR, one entry per CDR3 protein. The sample shows about 210,000 distinct CDR3 sequences, less than 75% of them seen only once. What was sequenced was peripheral blood. All receptors come from a woman aged 60-75 years with primary liver carcinoma and hepatitis B virus infection.

Of note for this clonotype: The junction shows a germline mismatch at one end, possibly a read error. V is TRBV12-3 or TRBV12-4 and J is TRBJ1-2, with D unresolved. This CDR3 has 14 residues. CDR3 in amino acids: CASSSSFANYGYTF. The DNA for the CDR3 is TGTGCCAGTAGTTCATCCTTCGCCAACTATGGCTACACCTTC.

Turning to this clonotype: Compared with germline, one end of the junction differs, possibly owing to a read error. This chain joins TRBV4-1 and TRBJ1-4; D not resolved. Germline assignment: CDR1 MGHRA and CDR2 YSYEKL. The CDR3 has 16 amino acids. This CDR3 is CASNQGQGSLSEKLFF. The CDR3 DNA reads as TGCGCCAGCAACCAAGGGCAAGGGTCCTTAAGCGAAAAACTGTTTTTT.

This clonotype was observed at least ten times. The V call is TRBV4-1, the J call TRBJ1-2; tentatively, D is TRBD1 (5 bases). The CDR3 covers 16 residues. Trimming shortened V by 0 bases and J by 7 bases, and 18 bases separated the two germline ends. Germline loops: CDR1 MGHRA, CDR2 YSYEKL. Here the CDR3 reads CASSQDNSGGTRGYTF. The CDR3 region has the DNA TGCGCCAGCAGCCAAGATAACTCGGGCGGGACGCGTGGCTACACCTTC.

This clonotype was recorded many times. The chain couples TRBV7-8 to TRBJ2-1; 7 bases fit TRBD1. This CDR3 spans 15 amino acids. The V gene's germline CDR1 is SGHVS and CDR2 FQNEAQ. V lost 5 bases to trimming and J lost 4 bases; unmatched junction nucleotides: 8. For the CDR3, the DNA is TGTGCCAGCAGCCCCGGGACAGTTCTTTACAATGAGCAGTTCTTC. Encoded protein: CASSPGTVLYNEQFF.

The CDR3 DNA follows: TGTGCCAGCAACCGGCCTTCTGGCGGAGAGCTGTTTTTT. Its protein is CASNRPSGGELFF. The chain links TRBV11-2 to TRBJ2-2; no definite D call. The CDR3 is 13 residues long. Germline lookup yields CDR1 SGHAT and CDR2 FQNNGV. V dropped 7 bases and J dropped 11 bases, with 17 bases sitting between them.

About this clonotype: A much larger clone is a single base away; this may be a read error. J is TRBJ2-1 and V is TRBV6-6, with a possible D match to TRBD2 (6 bases). The CDR3 covers 14 residues. The germline V gene has CDR1 MNHNY and CDR2 SVGAGI (reference sequence). The CDR3 loop is CGSSTTRRDNEQFF. CDR3 nucleotides: TGTGGCAGCAGTACGACTAGACGCGACAATGAGCAGTTCTTC.

Regarding this clonotype: The germline gene is not matched at one end of the junction; a read error may be the cause. CDR3 in amino acids: CASSATGLGNYEQYF. DNA for the CDR3: TGCGCCAGCAGCGCGACAGGGTTGGGGAACTACGAGCAGTACTTC. The chain carries TRBV11-2 and TRBJ2-7; TRBD1 agrees at 7 bases. The CDR3 is 15 residues long. CDR1 is SGHAT, CDR2 FQNNGV, per germline.

Turning to this clonotype: A much larger clone differs by one base, so this may be a read error. The chain recombines TRBV6-5 with TRBJ1-2, with D perhaps matching TRBD1 (6 bases). There are 13 residues in the CDR3. The germline gives CDR1 MNHEY, CDR2 SVGAGI. Deletions cut 6 bases from V and 3 bases from J, with 11 bases between. The CDR3 sequence is CASRNREDYGYTF. The CDR3, as DNA: TGTGCCAGCAGAAACAGGGAGGACTATGGCTACACCTTC.

This clonotype came up many times. This chain connects TRBV4-1 to TRBJ2-1; 11 positions match TRBD2. The germline V gene encodes CDR1 MGHRA and CDR2 YSYEKL. The CDR3 covers 15 residues. Germline trimming cut 1 base from V and 8 bases from J; bases unmatched to any gene: 4. The CDR3 DNA follows: TGCGCCAGCAGCCAAGTTGTTAGCGGGAGGGATGAGCAGTTCTTC. It specifies CASSQVVSGRDEQFF.

J is TRBJ2-2 and V is TRBV5-1; 13 nucleotides agree with TRBD2. Germline lookup yields CDR1 SGHRS and CDR2 YFSETQ. V was clipped by 5 bases and J by 5 bases; unmatched bases: 3. The CDR3 sequence is 15 residues long. The DNA of the CDR3 is TGCGCCAGCAGGTCGGGACTAGCGGGAACCGGGGAGCTGTTTTTT. Its translation is CASRSGLAGTGELFF.

The chain recombines TRBV10-1 with TRBJ2-5; no definite D call. The CDR3 has 13 residues. Per the germline V gene, CDR1 is WNHNN and CDR2 is SYGVQD (reference sequence). Trimming left V 5 bases short and J 7 bases short, with 14 bases between. CDR3 sequence (DNA): TGCGCCAGCAGTCTTGGCAGGATGGGGACCCAGTACTTC. Translating gives CASSLGRMGTQYF.

Ten or more counts support this clonotype. The rearrangement uses TRBV12-3 or TRBV12-4 and TRBJ1-1; no firm D call. The germline V and J ends were trimmed by 2 bases and 7 bases, with 5 bases remaining between them. The CDR3 has 11 residues. The CDR3 loop reads CASSLLLEAFF. Written as DNA, the CDR3 is TGTGCCAGCAGTTTATTGCTTGAAGCTTTCTTT.

This clonotype was seen more than once but under ten times. Sequence at one end of the junction differs from germline and may be a read error. V gene TRBV11-2 combines with J gene TRBJ2-7; 7 bases align to TRBD1. CDR3 length: 15 residues. Germline assignment: CDR1 SGHAT and CDR2 FQNNGV. The DNA of the CDR3 is TGTGCTAGCAGCTCCCAGACAGGGAAGGGCTACGAGCAGTACTTC. Protein: CASSSQTGKGYEQYF.

On this clonotype: An end of the junction differs from the germline gene, which may be a read error. CDR3 residues: CVSSLTAGATDTQYF. CDR3 coding DNA: TGTGTCAGCAGCCTAACGGCGGGAGCTACAGATACGCAGTATTTT. J is TRBJ2-3 and V is TRBV11-1; 7 bases align to TRBD2. CDR1 is SGHAT and CDR2 is FQDESV in the germline V gene (reference sequence). The CDR3 extends over 15 amino acids.

V is TRBV7-8 and J is TRBJ2-3; perhaps TRBD1 as D (5 bases). The CDR3 loop spans 12 amino acids. Germline V gene data show CDR1 as SGHVS and CDR2 as FQNEAQ. The CDR3 DNA is TGTGCGACCGGTGGGGCAGCAGATACGCAGTATTTT. Residues: CATGGAADTQYF.

Remarks on this clonotype: The CDR3 carries no conserved terminal phenylalanine or tryptophan, so it likely arises from a read error. The chain has TRBV11-2 and TRBJ2-7, with 10 bases fitting TRBD2. CDR1 SGHAT and CDR2 FQNNGV come from the germline V gene. The CDR3 is made up of 23 amino acids. CDR3 amino acids: CASSSLGPGTSGMVSYGPYAQYY. The CDR3 bases are TGTGCCAGCAGCTCCTTAGGGCCAGGAACTAGCGGGATGGTCTCGTATGGCCCCTACGCGCAGTACTAC.

Details on this clonotype: This may stem from a read error, because a much larger clone lies one nucleotide away. The chain joins TRBV14 to TRBJ2-7; D not resolved. CDR1 SGHDN and CDR2 FVKESK come from the germline V gene. This CDR3 is 12 amino acids long. Trimming removed 1 base from V and 3 bases from J, with 4 bases in between. As DNA, the CDR3 is TGTGCCAGCAGCCAAGGCAACTACGAGCAGTACTTC. As protein: CASSQGNYEQYF. The full variable domain, in which reference TRBV14 and TRBJ2-7 provide the parts outside the CDR3, is EAGVTQFPSHSVIEKGQTVTLRCDPISGHDNLYWYRRVMGKEIKFLLHFVKESKQDESGMPNNRFLAERTGGTYSTLKVQPAELEDSGVYFCASSQGNYEQYFGPGTRLTVT.

Many counts were recorded for this clonotype. The chain is built from TRBV6-5 and TRBJ2-7; TRBD1 matches at 9 bases. With V trimmed by 3 bases and J by 4 bases, 7 bases remained unmatched. The CDR3 totals 15 residues. The V gene's germline CDR1 is MNHEY and CDR2 SVGAGI. CDR3 bases: TGTGCCAGCAGTTATCGACAGGGGGTAACATACGAGCAGTACTTC. This codes for CASSYRQGVTYEQYF.

This clonotype is labeled medium-sized. This chain uses TRBV11-2 with TRBJ2-3; perhaps TRBD2 as D (6 bases). The V gene lost 8 bases and the J gene lost 1 base, with 19 bases spanning the gap. Germline CDR1 reads SGHAT; CDR2 reads FQNNGV. The CDR3 length is 16 residues. The CDR3 region has the DNA TGTGCCAGCGGATCGCAGGGACTCCTACGCACAGATACGCAGTATTTT. This gives the protein CASGSQGLLRTDTQYF. Based on the CDR3 plus reference TRBV11-2 and TRBJ2-3, the full variable domain is EAGVAQSPRYKIIEKRQSVAFWCNPISGHATLYWYQQILGQGPKLLIQFQNNGVVDDSQLPKDRFSAERLKGVDSTLKIQPAKLEDSAVYLCASGSQGLLRTDTQYFGPGTRLTVL.

About this clonotype itself: This may be a read error: a much more frequent sequence differs by one nucleotide. The rearrangement links TRBV12-3 or TRBV12-4 to TRBJ2-1; TRBD2 agrees at 9 bases. CDR3 length: 15 amino acids. With 4 bases clipped from V and 4 bases from J, the junction kept 5 bases outside the gene matches. CDR3 sequence reads: CASSSAGGLYNEQFF. CDR3 sequence (DNA): TGTGCCAGCAGTTCTGCGGGAGGGCTGTACAATGAGCAGTTCTTC.

This clonotype was recorded a few times. The chain has TRBV5-1 and TRBJ1-4; D might be TRBD1 (5 bases). CDR3 length: 15 residues. Per the germline V gene, CDR1 is SGHRS and CDR2 is YFSETQ. Trimming stripped 0 bases from V and 5 bases from J, with 11 bases between. The CDR3 loop reads CASSLEYGGNEKLFF. The CDR3 nucleotides read TGCGCCAGCAGCTTGGAGTACGGGGGGAATGAAAAACTGTTTTTT. Complete variable domain (other parts from reference TRBV5-1 and TRBJ1-4): KAGVTQTPRYLIKTRGQQVTLSCSPISGHRSVSWYQQTPGQGLQFLFEYFSETQRNKGNFPGRFSGRQFSNSRSEMNVSTLELGDSALYLCASSLEYGGNEKLFFGSGTQLSVL.

This clonotype showed up many times. The V call is TRBV29-1, the J call TRBJ2-7; perhaps TRBD1 as D (5 bases). The germline V gene has CDR1 SQVTM and CDR2 ANQGSEA. The CDR3 extends over 13 amino acids. Trimming took off 6 bases at V and 4 bases at J, with 16 bases between the two ends. Written as DNA, the CDR3 is TGCAGCGTACGACAGTCCTCAATGTACGAGCAGTACTTC. Translation: CSVRQSSMYEQYF.

This clonotype rates as medium-sized. V and J are TRBV11-2 and TRBJ2-3; 7 nucleotides agree with TRBD2. CDR1 and CDR2 from the germline V gene are SGHAT and FQNNGV. V trimming: 6 bases; J trimming: 2 bases; junction bases outside the gene matches: 5. This CDR3 region has 14 residues. CDR3 sequence reads: CASSWSGNTDTQYF. CDR3 DNA: TGTGCCAGCAGTTGGAGCGGGAACACAGATACGCAGTATTTT.

With regard to this clonotype: Given the absence of the conserved phenylalanine or tryptophan at the CDR3 end, a read error is likely. V gene TRBV6-1 combines with J gene TRBJ1-2; D perhaps matches TRBD1 (6 bases). CDR1 and CDR2 from the germline V gene are MNHNS and SASEGT. Deletions cut 0 bases from V and 8 bases from J, with 13 bases between. This CDR3 is built from 14 residues. The CDR3 spells CASSEALGARGYTY. The CDR3 region has the DNA TGTGCCAGCAGTGAAGCGCTGGGGGCGCGGGGCTACACCTAC.